This TCR beta chain comes out of a study of read filtering for tumor transcriptome and immune sequencing. Study-wide findings and caveats: Sorted CD138-negative bone marrow cells were not purified T cells.

A note on this clonotype: Its antigen is as yet unknown. The CDR3 does not close with the conserved phenylalanine or tryptophan, likely indicating a read error.

V lost 2 bases and J 6 bases, leaving 13 bases between the germline ends. CDR1 and CDR2 from the germline V gene are MNHEY and SVGAGI. The CDR3 has 14 residues. This library used roughly 370 ng RNA and molecular barcoded adaptors spanning alpha/delta and beta/gamma chains. MiXCR, applied by TCRdb to the reads, yields one record per CDR3 protein. The profile covers about 93,000 distinct CDR3 sequences, with 20% to 25% appearing a single time and about an eighth taken by the ten largest. Sample: a population of CD138-negative cells sorted from bone marrow. The clonotype was recovered from a donor aged 40 or over with multiple myeloma. The V call is TRBV6-5, the J call TRBJ1-1; tentative D call: TRBD1 (6 bases). The CDR3 DNA follows: TGTGCCAGCAGTTACGGACAGTTAATCCCTGAAGCTTTCTCT. Its protein product is CASSYGQLIPEAFS.